The next 7 T cell receptor beta chains were all read from a single sample in a study of T-cell memory formation after mild COVID-19. TCRdb independently ran MiXCR on the 5' RACE reads; one entry per CDR3 protein. Among about 290,000 distinct CDR3 sequences listed, around 15% were seen once. The specimen was PBMCs or a T cell subset sorted from them (not recorded which). These receptors originate from a man younger than 35 who had mild COVID-19 (a few samples of this study predate the infection). Cell type and time point are not known.

V is TRBV11-2 and J is TRBJ2-1, with TRBD1 matching 10 bases. This CDR3 region has 15 residues. Germline V gene lookup returns CDR1 SGHAT and CDR2 FQNNGV. With 3 bases clipped from V and 8 bases from J, the junction kept 7 bases outside the gene matches. The CDR3 DNA is TGTGCCAGCAGCTTCCGGGACAGGGGAATCGATGAGCAGTTCTTC. This encodes CASSFRDRGIDEQFF.

This clonotype was found a few times. The chain employs TRBV7-2 and TRBJ2-5, with D perhaps TRBD1 or TRBD2 (5 bases each). CDR3 size: 15 residues. The germline V gene has CDR1 SGHTA and CDR2 FQGNSA. The ends were cut back, 3 bases at V and 5 bases at J, with 16 bases in the middle. The CDR3: CASSLRGQRGETQYF. CDR3 bases: TGTGCCAGCAGCTTGAGGGGCCAGAGAGGGGAGACCCAGTACTTC.

This clonotype has at least ten counts. This sequence joins TRBV4-2 and TRBJ2-5; 8 positions match TRBD2. The length of the CDR3 is 14 residues. V lost 1 base to trimming and J lost 2 bases; unmatched junction nucleotides: 0. CDR1 is LGHNA, CDR2 YNFKEQ, per germline. The CDR3 DNA reads as TGTGCCAGCAGCCAAGTAGCGGGGCAAGAGACCCAGTACTTC. As protein: CASSQVAGQETQYF.

This clonotype appeared a few times. The chain has TRBV9 and TRBJ2-5; 9 nucleotides align to TRBD1. This CDR3 comprises 15 residues. Germline values: CDR1 SGDLS, CDR2 YYNGEE. With V trimmed by 0 bases and J by 2 bases, 2 bases remained unmatched. CDR3 region: CASSVGTGEQETQYF. The CDR3 nucleotides read TGTGCCAGCAGCGTAGGGACAGGGGAACAAGAGACCCAGTACTTC. The full variable domain, in which reference TRBV9 and TRBJ2-5 provide the parts outside the CDR3, is DSGVTQTPKHLITATGQRVTLRCSPRSGDLSVYWYQQSLDQGLQFLIQYYNGEERAKGNILERFSAQQFPDLHSELNLSSLELGDSALYFCASSVGTGEQETQYFGPGTRLLVL.

The chain has TRBV30 and TRBJ2-7; 7 nucleotides match TRBD1. With V trimmed by 1 base and J by 5 bases, 5 bases remained unmatched. Germline V lookup: CDR1 GTSNPN, CDR2 SVGIG (reference sequence). The CDR3 covers 13 residues. CDR3 in DNA: TGTGCCTGGAGTGCTGGCAGGGGGAACGAGCAGTACTTC. Its protein product is CAWSAGRGNEQYF.

The V call is TRBV14, the J call TRBJ2-3; tentative D call: TRBD2 (7 bases). The germline V gene encodes CDR1 SGHDN and CDR2 FVKESK. Trimming stripped 5 bases from V and 2 bases from J, with 14 bases between. This CDR3 spans 15 amino acids. The CDR3: CASSKGGPYTDTQYF. The CDR3 DNA is TGTGCCAGCAGCAAGGGGGGGCCCTACACAGATACGCAGTATTTT.

In DNA form, the CDR3 reads TGCAGTGCTAGAGAACTCCACCGTGGTGAGAGTAGCGGGGCCTACAATGAGCAGTTCTTC. Protein product: CSARELHRGESSGAYNEQFF. V is TRBV20-1 and J is TRBJ2-1; 8 positions match TRBD2. The CDR3 runs 20 residues. The V and J ends lost 0 bases and 2 bases, in that order; junction bases with no gene match: 18. Germline CDR1 and CDR2: DFQATT and SNEGSKA (reference sequence).